This T cell receptor (beta chain) stems from a study of CD8+ T cells in alopecia areata. Germline V lookup: CDR1 MNHEY, CDR2 SVGAGI. This CDR3 comprises 12 residues. Trimming shortened V by 0 bases and J by 6 bases, and 5 bases separated the two germline ends. Investigators isolated RNA and reverse transcribed it into cDNA to act as the sequencing template. TCRdb's copy holds only in-frame clones and misses some; the assay was immunoSEQ multiplex PCR. The sample has roughly 190,000 clones, roughly 60% seen once. Regarding the study as a whole: Both scalp clonality and the expanded CD8+ clones among the top 100 showed a significant decrease with tofacitinib. Many expanded lesional clones persisted during tofacitinib (in both scalp and blood).

There are a few counts of this clone. Its antigen remains unknown. Specified treatment: oral pan-JAK inhibitor, 5-10 mg twice daily. Alopecia areata patients provided lesional scalp punch biopsies and peripheral blood, both collected for the study. Sequencing was performed on CD4+ T cells sorted from blood, taken around week 50, from a patient treated with tofacitinib. This receptor was taken from a human donor with alopecia areata. The chain carries TRBV6-5 and TRBJ1-2; D gene uncertain. This CDR3 is CASSYSGDGYTF. The CDR3 nucleotides read TGTGCCAGCAGTTACTCAGGAGATGGCTACACCTTC.